Listed below are T cell receptor beta chains from one sample, sequenced in a study of blood T cell repertoires in COVID-19. Sequencing was performed with immunoSEQ multiplex PCR; in TCRdb, only in-frame clones are kept and a portion is missing. This sample carries about 160,000 clones, approximately 91% of them seen once, and the ten largest clones take roughly 2.3%. The sequenced sample consisted of peripheral blood. These receptor sequences come from a man between 18 and 29 years old with acute or convalescent COVID-19. Each CDR3 is given with its conserved first and last residue. Fields, in order: V gene, J gene, clone size, D gene, CDR3 protein, CDR3 DNA. The D gene is left open where the match is weak. Clone sizes are given selectively: once, few, many, or a class where the clone is expanded.

v_call: TRBV4-1; j_call: TRBJ1-2; clone_size: -; d_call: TRBD1; cdr3_aa: CASSQETGVNYGYTF; cdr3_nt: TGCGCCAGCAGCCAAGAAACAGGGGTTAACTATGGCTACACCTTC
v_call: TRBV19; j_call: TRBJ2-5; clone_size: -; d_call: TRBD2; cdr3_aa: CASSMNSGGGETQYF; cdr3_nt: TGTGCCAGTAGTATGAATTCCGGCGGGGGGGAGACCCAGTACTTC
v_call: TRBV6-5; j_call: TRBJ1-1; clone_size: -; d_call: TRBD1; cdr3_aa: CASSYRTGLSNTEAFF; cdr3_nt: TGTGCCAGCAGTTACCGGACAGGGCTTTCGAACACTGAAGCTTTCTTT
v_call: TRBV6-5; j_call: TRBJ2-7; clone_size: -; d_call: -; cdr3_aa: CASSPRPRGNEQYF; cdr3_nt: TGTGCCAGCAGTCCCCGCCCCCGAGGGAACGAGCAGTACTTC
v_call: TRBV19; j_call: TRBJ1-4; clone_size: -; d_call: TRBD1; cdr3_aa: CATDSGQGKLFF; cdr3_nt: TGTGCCACCGATTCAGGACAGGGGAAACTGTTTTTT
v_call: TRBV27; j_call: TRBJ2-3; clone_size: -; d_call: -; cdr3_aa: CASTWGDTQYF; cdr3_nt: TGTGCCAGCACCTGGGGCGATACGCAGTATTTT
v_call: TRBV5-1; j_call: TRBJ2-7; clone_size: -; d_call: TRBD1; cdr3_aa: CASSLEQGRVEQYF; cdr3_nt: TGCGCCAGCAGCTTGGAACAGGGGCGGGTCGAGCAGTACTTC
v_call: TRBV20-1; j_call: TRBJ2-7; clone_size: -; d_call: -; cdr3_aa: CSASYRSSYEQYF; cdr3_nt: TGCAGTGCTAGTTACAGGAGCTCCTACGAGCAGTACTTC
v_call: TRBV10-1; j_call: TRBJ2-1; clone_size: -; d_call: TRBD1; cdr3_aa: CASSKPGQGVDEQFF; cdr3_nt: TGCGCCAGCAGCAAGCCGGGACAGGGGGTGGATGAGCAGTTCTTC
v_call: TRBV10-1; j_call: TRBJ2-3; clone_size: -; d_call: TRBD2; cdr3_aa: CASSDIVLAGTDTQYF; cdr3_nt: TGCGCCAGCAGTGATATTGTGCTAGCGGGAACAGATACGCAGTATTTT
v_call: TRBV9; j_call: TRBJ1-2; clone_size: -; d_call: TRBD1; cdr3_aa: CASSPGTGGRGGYTF; cdr3_nt: TGTGCCAGCAGCCCGGGGACAGGGGGCCGAGGTGGCTACACCTTC
v_call: TRBV7-7; j_call: TRBJ2-1; clone_size: -; d_call: TRBD2; cdr3_aa: CASSSGLAAYNEQFF; cdr3_nt: TGTGCCAGCAGCTCGGGACTAGCGGCCTACAATGAGCAGTTCTTC
v_call: TRBV7-7; j_call: TRBJ1-4; clone_size: -; d_call: -; cdr3_aa: CASSLGGPGDEKLFF; cdr3_nt: TGTGCCAGCAGCTTAGGGGGGCCAGGGGACGAAAAACTGTTTTTT
v_call: TRBV7-7; j_call: TRBJ2-7; clone_size: -; d_call: TRBD1; cdr3_aa: CASSSPPDRDSYEQYF; cdr3_nt: TGTGCCAGCAGCTCCCCTCCAGACAGGGACTCCTACGAGCAGTACTTC
v_call: TRBV18; j_call: TRBJ2-3; clone_size: -; d_call: TRBD2; cdr3_aa: CASSPSGTDTQYF; cdr3_nt: TGTGCCAGCTCTCCTAGCGGTACAGATACGCAGTATTTT
v_call: TRBV2; j_call: TRBJ1-5; clone_size: -; d_call: -; cdr3_aa: CASSARPQGNQPQHF; cdr3_nt: TGTGCCAGCAGCGCCCGGCCCCAGGGCAATCAGCCCCAGCATTTT
v_call: TRBV2; j_call: TRBJ1-2; clone_size: -; d_call: -; cdr3_aa: CASSEREGSGGYTF; cdr3_nt: TGTGCCAGCAGTGAACGGGAAGGGTCCGGAGGCTACACCTTC
v_call: TRBV5-4; j_call: TRBJ2-2; clone_size: -; d_call: -; cdr3_aa: CASSLGTPNTGELFF; cdr3_nt: TGTGCCAGCAGCTTGGGCACTCCGAACACCGGGGAGCTGTTTTTT
v_call: TRBV9; j_call: TRBJ2-2; clone_size: -; d_call: -; cdr3_aa: CASSVLAQANTGELFF; cdr3_nt: TGTGCCAGCAGCGTATTAGCACAGGCGAACACCGGGGAGCTGTTTTTT
v_call: TRBV30; j_call: TRBJ1-2; clone_size: -; d_call: -; cdr3_aa: CAWSLKGLYGYTF; cdr3_nt: TGTGCCTGGAGTCTTAAGGGACTCTATGGCTACACCTTC
v_call: TRBV29-1; j_call: TRBJ1-4; clone_size: -; d_call: -; cdr3_aa: CSVEERGASEKLFF; cdr3_nt: TGCAGCGTTGAAGAACGGGGTGCGAGTGAAAAACTGTTTTTT
v_call: TRBV10-1; j_call: TRBJ2-3; clone_size: -; d_call: -; cdr3_aa: CASSGTRPTDTQYF; cdr3_nt: TGCGCCAGCAGTGGGACTCGCCCCACAGATACGCAGTATTTT
v_call: TRBV28; j_call: TRBJ2-1; clone_size: once; d_call: TRBD2; cdr3_aa: CASSRDEGTSRNNEQFF; cdr3_nt: TGTGCCAGCAGTCGAGACGAGGGGACTAGCCGTAACAATGAGCAGTTCTTC
v_call: TRBV5-1; j_call: TRBJ2-1; clone_size: few; d_call: TRBD2; cdr3_aa: CASSLNPGLAGGSYNEQFF; cdr3_nt: TGCGCCAGCAGCTTAAACCCGGGACTAGCGGGAGGTTCCTACAATGAGCAGTTCTTC
v_call: TRBV18; j_call: TRBJ1-5; clone_size: -; d_call: -; cdr3_aa: CASSPGGENQPQHF; cdr3_nt: TGTGCCAGCTCACCAGGGGGCGAGAATCAGCCCCAGCATTTT
v_call: TRBV4-1; j_call: TRBJ2-7; clone_size: -; d_call: TRBD1; cdr3_aa: CASSYGQGGYEQYF; cdr3_nt: TGCGCCAGCAGCTACGGACAGGGGGGCTACGAGCAGTACTTC
v_call: TRBV7-2; j_call: TRBJ1-2; clone_size: -; d_call: -; cdr3_aa: CASSLDPGAHGLGYTF; cdr3_nt: TGTGCCAGCAGCTTAGACCCAGGGGCGCATGGCCTAGGCTACACCTTC
v_call: TRBV19; j_call: TRBJ1-1; clone_size: -; d_call: -; cdr3_aa: CASSQTGQNTEAFF; cdr3_nt: TGTGCCAGTAGCCAAACTGGACAGAACACTGAAGCTTTCTTT
v_call: TRBV18; j_call: TRBJ2-7; clone_size: -; d_call: TRBD1; cdr3_aa: CASSPLPGTGGYEQYF; cdr3_nt: TGTGCCAGCTCACCCCTCCCCGGGACAGGGGGCTACGAGCAGTACTTC
v_call: TRBV5-1; j_call: TRBJ1-2; clone_size: -; d_call: TRBD1; cdr3_aa: CASSLGTGKAASGYTF; cdr3_nt: TGCGCCAGCAGCCTCGGGACAGGGAAGGCGGCGAGCGGCTACACCTTC
v_call: TRBV3-1/TRBV3-2; j_call: TRBJ1-1; clone_size: -; d_call: TRBD1; cdr3_aa: CASSQRTGSNTEAFF; cdr3_nt: TGTGCCAGCAGCCAGAGGACAGGGTCCAACACTGAAGCTTTCTTT
v_call: TRBV19; j_call: TRBJ2-3; clone_size: -; d_call: TRBD1; cdr3_aa: CASSIGQGATDTQYF; cdr3_nt: TGTGCCAGTAGTATAGGACAGGGGGCGACAGATACGCAGTATTTT
v_call: TRBV5-6; j_call: TRBJ2-3; clone_size: -; d_call: -; cdr3_aa: CASCLRQTSIPGTDTQYF; cdr3_nt: TGTGCCAGCTGCTTAAGACAGACCTCCATCCCCGGCACAGATACGCAGTATTTT
v_call: TRBV6-5; j_call: TRBJ1-1; clone_size: -; d_call: -; cdr3_aa: CASSHSTGRTEAFF; cdr3_nt: TGTGCCAGCAGCCACAGTACAGGGCGGACTGAAGCTTTCTTT
v_call: TRBV18; j_call: TRBJ1-2; clone_size: -; d_call: TRBD1; cdr3_aa: CASSPEQGDLEGYTF; cdr3_nt: TGTGCCAGCTCACCGGAACAGGGGGATCTAGAGGGCTACACCTTC
v_call: TRBV29-1; j_call: TRBJ1-1; clone_size: -; d_call: -; cdr3_aa: CSVVGTFNTEAFF; cdr3_nt: TGCAGCGTTGTTGGGACATTTAACACTGAAGCTTTCTTT
v_call: TRBV28; j_call: TRBJ2-7; clone_size: -; d_call: -; cdr3_aa: CASSFTSVDGYEQYF; cdr3_nt: TGTGCCAGCAGTTTTACGTCTGTAGATGGTTACGAGCAGTACTTC
v_call: TRBV5-1; j_call: TRBJ1-1; clone_size: -; d_call: -; cdr3_aa: CASSFGSGGNTEAFF; cdr3_nt: TGCGCCAGCAGCTTCGGATCGGGGGGGAACACTGAAGCTTTCTTT
v_call: TRBV28; j_call: TRBJ2-7; clone_size: -; d_call: TRBD1; cdr3_aa: CASSLSGQGPYEQYF; cdr3_nt: TGTGCCAGCAGTTTATCGGGACAGGGCCCCTACGAGCAGTACTTC
v_call: TRBV10-3; j_call: TRBJ1-1; clone_size: -; d_call: TRBD1; cdr3_aa: CAISESDRSNTEAFF; cdr3_nt: TGTGCCATCAGTGAGTCGGACAGGTCGAACACTGAAGCTTTCTTT
v_call: TRBV19; j_call: TRBJ2-3; clone_size: -; d_call: -; cdr3_aa: CASSLGPPQSTDTQYF; cdr3_nt: TGTGCCAGTAGCTTAGGCCCCCCACAGAGCACAGATACGCAGTATTTT
v_call: TRBV5-4; j_call: TRBJ1-6; clone_size: -; d_call: -; cdr3_aa: CASRKSTGGKRSPLHF; cdr3_nt: TGTGCCAGCAGAAAATCTACGGGGGGAAAGCGTTCGCCCCTCCACTTT
v_call: TRBV25-1; j_call: TRBJ2-5; clone_size: few; d_call: -; cdr3_aa: CASSEGVGQGSETQYF; cdr3_nt: TGTGCCAGCAGTGAAGGGGTCGGGCAGGGGAGCGAGACCCAGTACTTC